A single sample is the source of the 26 T cell receptor beta chains below, sequenced in a study of cytomegalovirus exposure and HLA in healthy donors. This PCR relied on a set of 60 Vbeta primers and 13 Jbeta primers. Generated by immunoSEQ multiplex PCR, the TCRdb table keeps only in-frame clones and is missing some. The table lists fewer than 120,000 clones, about 73% of them singletons. Material for sequencing was PBMCs. The receptors originated from a woman aged 25-40 years in good health and CMV-seronegative.

This clone was seen more than once but under ten times. This chain links TRBV5-1 with TRBJ2-1, with D tentatively TRBD1 (5 bases). The CDR3 runs 16 residues. The germline V gene has CDR1 SGHRS and CDR2 YFSETQ. V gave up 4 bases and J gave up 3 bases, with 17 bases separating them. As DNA, the CDR3 is TGCGCCAGCAGCCCCGAATTCATAGGGGACTACAATGAGCAGTTCTTC. It specifies CASSPEFIGDYNEQFF.

The chain links TRBV20-1 to TRBJ2-7; TRBD2 agrees at 11 bases. V dropped 6 bases and J dropped 11; count of bases not matched to a gene: 3. The germline V gene has CDR1 DFQATT and CDR2 SNEGSKA (reference sequence). The CDR3 sequence is 10 residues long. This CDR3 reads CSALAGDEYF. Written as DNA, the CDR3 is TGCAGTGCACTAGCGGGAGACGAGTACTTC.

The chain couples TRBV9 to TRBJ1-1; D is unresolved. Trimming cost V 0 bases and J 1 base, with 4 bases left between them. The CDR3 has 13 amino acids. The germline gives CDR1 SGDLS, CDR2 YYNGEE. In DNA form, the CDR3 reads TGTGCCAGCAGCGTAGAGCAGAACACTGAAGCTTTCTTT. Translation gives CASSVEQNTEAFF.

V gene TRBV2 combines with J gene TRBJ1-2; D is unclear. Germline CDR1 reads SNHLY; CDR2 reads FYNNEI. Trimming took off 4 bases at V and 0 bases at J, with 9 bases between the two ends. CDR3 length: 14 amino acids. In DNA form, the CDR3 reads TGTGCCAGCAGTGGCCAGGTAGCTAACTATGGCTACACCTTC. This sequence encodes CASSGQVANYGYTF.

This sequence joins TRBV5-1 and TRBJ1-2; possibly TRBD1 for D (5 bases). The CDR3 has 14 residues. Germline-derived CDR1 and CDR2 are SGHRS and YFSETQ. V lost 0 bases and J lost 2, with 8 bases in between. CDR3 in DNA: TGCGCCAGCAGCTTGGAGACAGTAAACTATGGCTACACCTTC. Translating it yields CASSLETVNYGYTF.

This chain uses TRBV28 with TRBJ2-7; 8 bases match TRBD1. Germline trimming cut 4 bases from V and 5 bases from J; bases unmatched to any gene: 10. This CDR3 region has 15 residues. Per the germline V gene, CDR1 is MDHEN and CDR2 is SYDVKM. The CDR3 DNA sequence: TGTGCCAGCAGTTCTACTCGACAGGGGATCCACGAGCAGTACTTC. It translates to CASSSTRQGIHEQYF.

This chain joins TRBV19 and TRBJ2-2, with D tentatively TRBD1 (5 bases). The CDR3 is 14 amino acids. Germline V CDR1 and CDR2: LNHDA, SQIVND (reference sequence). V lost 1 base, J lost 7 bases, and 10 bases lay in between. The CDR3 sequence: CASSIVRASGELFF. As DNA, the CDR3 is TGTGCCAGTAGTATAGTCAGGGCCAGCGGGGAGCTGTTTTTT.

This clone turned up a few times. The chain has TRBV2 and TRBJ1-4; D not certain. Germline CDR1 SNHLY, CDR2 FYNNEI. Trimming left V 8 bases short and J 10 bases short, with 14 bases between. CDR3 length equals 12 residues. In nucleotides, the CDR3 is TGTGCCAGCCGGTCTAGCGATGGAAAACTGTTTTTT. Translation: CASRSSDGKLFF. The full variable domain, with the rest looked up from reference TRBV2 and TRBJ1-4, is EPEVTQTPSHQVTQMGQEVILRCVPISNHLYFYWYRQILGQKVEFLVSFYNNEISEKSEIFDDQFSVERPDGSNFTLKIRSTKLEDSAMYFCASRSSDGKLFFGSGTQLSVL.

This clone has just a few counts. This rearrangement joins TRBV28 to TRBJ2-3, with unresolved D. CDR1 and CDR2 from the germline V gene are MDHEN and SYDVKM. Trimming stripped 4 bases from V and 2 bases from J, with 4 bases between. The CDR3 consists of 12 residues. The CDR3 DNA follows: TGTGCCAGCAGTTACACCACAGATACGCAGTATTTT. Translated, it gives CASSYTTDTQYF.

The rearrangement links TRBV10-1 to TRBJ2-1; 12 nucleotides match TRBD2. Germline CDR1 is WNHNN and CDR2 is SYGVQD (reference sequence). The ends lost 7 bases at V and 4 bases at J; junction bases unmatched: 8. This CDR3 has 16 residues. The DNA of the CDR3 is TGCGCCAGCAACCTCTCGACTAGCGGGAGTTACAATGAGCAGTTCTTC. Translation: CASNLSTSGSYNEQFF.

The chain employs TRBV28 and TRBJ1-3; perhaps TRBD1 as D (6 bases). This CDR3 has 16 amino acids. From germline, CDR1 is MDHEN and CDR2 SYDVKM. With 1 base removed from V and 4 bases from J, the gap between germline ends came to 14 bases. The CDR3 coding sequence is TGTGCCAGCAGTTTATTGTATGCAGGGGCAGGAAACACCATATATTTT. Translation gives CASSLLYAGAGNTIYF.

V is TRBV15 and J is TRBJ1-3, with D tentatively TRBD1 (5 bases). Germline values: CDR1 LNHNV, CDR2 YYDKDF (reference sequence). The CDR3 covers 15 residues. Trimming cost V 1 base and J 5 bases, with 12 bases left between them. The CDR3 nucleotides are TGTGCCACCAGCAGAGCCCCCGCGGGGCGAAACACCATATATTTT. Translation gives CATSRAPAGRNTIYF.

The chain uses TRBV6-5 and TRBJ2-1, with 8 bases matching TRBD1. The J segment lost 8 bases and the V segment lost 2 bases, leaving 8 bases of the junction unmatched. Per the germline V gene, CDR1 is MNHEY and CDR2 is SVGAGI. This CDR3 has 15 amino acids. Here the CDR3 reads CASSYEQGAVDEQFF. CDR3 in DNA: TGTGCCAGCAGTTACGAGCAGGGGGCCGTCGATGAGCAGTTCTTC.

This chain joins TRBV11-2 and TRBJ2-5; 7 nucleotides agree with TRBD1. V dropped 4 bases and J dropped 4; count of bases not matched to a gene: 3. The CDR3 extends over 13 amino acids. CDR1 SGHAT and CDR2 FQNNGV come from the germline V gene. The DNA of the CDR3 is TGTGCCAGCAGCTCCGACAGGGCAGAGACCCAGTACTTC. Translation gives CASSSDRAETQYF.

The gene calls are TRBV6-1 and TRBJ1-2; no clear D gene. This CDR3 is 11 amino acids long. V shed 8 bases and J shed 4 bases, with 8 bases lying between them. CDR1 and CDR2 (germline): MNHNS, SASEGT. CDR3: CASQLSYGYTF. The CDR3 DNA reads TGTGCCAGCCAGTTAAGCTATGGCTACACCTTC.

The V gene is TRBV27, the J gene TRBJ2-7; TRBD1 matches at 8 bases. Trimming took 7 bases from V and 6 from J; bases not matched to a gene: 11. The CDR3 sequence is 14 residues long. From germline, CDR1 is MNHEY and CDR2 SMNVEV (reference sequence). CDR3 sequence (DNA): TGTGCCAGCACCCGGCGCCAAACAGGGGGCGAGCAGTACTTC. Its translation: CASTRRQTGGEQYF.

The chain combines TRBV19 with TRBJ2-5, with D maybe TRBD1 (6 bases). The CDR3 runs to 13 residues. V lost 4 bases, J lost 2 bases, and 8 bases lay in between. CDR1 LNHDA and CDR2 SQIVND come from the germline V gene (reference sequence). As DNA, the CDR3 is TGTGCCAGTAGTAAACAGGGTCAAGAGACCCAGTACTTC. It codes for CASSKQGQETQYF.

This chain joins TRBV7-2 and TRBJ1-5, with 10 bases that match TRBD1. Germline values: CDR1 SGHTA, CDR2 FQGNSA. There are 16 residues in the CDR3. Losses at the gene ends were 4 bases for V and 6 bases for J; bases not matched to a gene: 9. The CDR3 reads CASSSRDRGGRQPQHF. CDR3 bases: TGTGCCAGCAGCTCCCGGGACAGGGGAGGGCGTCAGCCCCAGCATTTT.

V and J are TRBV4-2 and TRBJ1-2; D call uncertain. Trimming removed 1 base from V and 0 bases from J, with 15 bases in between. This CDR3 has 17 residues. Germline V lookup: CDR1 LGHNA, CDR2 YNFKEQ. CDR3 nucleotide sequence: TGTGCCAGCAGCCAAGGTCACACCATGAGGGCTAACTATGGCTACACCTTC. It specifies CASSQGHTMRANYGYTF.

The chain couples TRBV2 to TRBJ1-5; D gene unclear. The CDR3 totals 16 residues. Deletions cut 6 bases from V and 6 bases from J, with 21 bases between. Germline values: CDR1 SNHLY, CDR2 FYNNEI. DNA of the CDR3: TGTGCCAGCAGGGACCGGGCCTCTCCCGGGGTTCAGCCCCAGCATTTT. Translating gives CASRDRASPGVQPQHF. The complete variable domain, with remaining parts taken from reference TRBV2 and TRBJ1-5, reads EPEVTQTPSHQVTQMGQEVILRCVPISNHLYFYWYRQILGQKVEFLVSFYNNEISEKSEIFDDQFSVERPDGSNFTLKIRSTKLEDSAMYFCASRDRASPGVQPQHFGDGTRLSIL.

This chain links TRBV28 with TRBJ2-5; 8 bases are a match to TRBD1. The J call may be mistaken, given a closer DNA end match to TRBJ2-7. The CDR3 loop spans 14 amino acids. CDR1 is MDHEN and CDR2 is SYDVKM in the germline V gene. Written as DNA, the CDR3 is TGTGCCAGCAGAAACTCTCGGACAGGGACCGAGCAGTACTTC. This codes for CASRNSRTGTEQYF.

The chain combines TRBV10-3 with TRBJ2-7; 10 bases are a match to TRBD1. CDR1 and CDR2 from the germline V gene are ENHRY and SYGVKD. Trimming took 2 bases from V and 3 from J; bases not matched to a gene: 4. This CDR3 spans 15 amino acids. The CDR3 DNA sequence: TGTGCCATCAGTGAGGGGGACAGGGGACTCTACGAGCAGTACTTC. Encoded protein: CAISEGDRGLYEQYF.

The chain combines TRBV29-1 with TRBJ2-2; D unclear. The CDR3 has 11 amino acids. V dropped 3 bases and J dropped 6 bases, with 5 bases sitting between them. CDR1 SQVTM and CDR2 ANQGSEA come from the germline V gene. This CDR3 reads CSVEAPGELFF. As DNA, the CDR3 is TGCAGCGTTGAGGCCCCCGGGGAGCTGTTTTTT.

The CDR3 DNA follows: TGTGCCAGTAGATCCACAGCCTACAATGAGCAGTTCTTC. Translation gives CASRSTAYNEQFF. V and J are TRBV19 and TRBJ2-1; D is ambiguous. Germline CDR1 LNHDA, CDR2 SQIVND (reference sequence). V shed 6 bases and J shed 2 bases, with 8 bases lying between them. The CDR3 is 13 amino acids.

The rearrangement joins TRBV7-2 to TRBJ2-2; a weak D match, TRBD1 (5 bases). The CDR3 has 15 residues. The V gene lost 5 bases and the J gene lost 2 bases, with 12 bases spanning the gap. Germline CDR1 is SGHTA and CDR2 is FQGNSA. The CDR3 loop reads CASSRDDSNTGELFF. For the CDR3, the DNA is TGTGCCAGCAGCCGAGATGACAGCAACACCGGGGAGCTGTTTTTT.

The J gene is TRBJ1-5, the V gene TRBV2, with 7 bases that match TRBD1. In germline, CDR1 is SNHLY, CDR2 FYNNEI. V gave up 3 bases and J gave up 6 bases; unmatched junction bases: 5. The CDR3 spans 14 residues. The CDR3 nucleotides are TGTGCCAGCAGTGAGCAAACAGGGGCTCAGCCCCAGCATTTT. It yields the protein CASSEQTGAQPQHF.